This T cell receptor beta chain was found in a study of T cell responses to AZD1222 COVID-19 vaccine. Study-wide context: Both about-4-week and about-12-week second-dose recipients were combined.

The table came from immunoSEQ multiplex PCR; TCRdb's copy has only in-frame clones and leaves some out. The sample lists around 140,000 clones, over 90% occurring once. In the case of this clone: Its antigen is unidentified.

Study outcomes and limitations: Researchers report vaccine-associated CD4 TCRs spanning spike, with dominance at 160-218 and 743-854.

J was trimmed by 3 bases and V by 5 bases; bases with no gene match: 8. The CDR3 length is 17 residues. CDR1 and CDR2 (germline): SGHTA, FQGNSA. The input for sequencing was peripheral blood, taken on day 0 of AZD1222 vaccination. The TCR was taken from an adult in good health. The gene calls are TRBV7-2 and TRBJ2-5; 14 bases line up with TRBD2. CDR3 amino acids: CASSPGTSGSLEETQYF. The CDR3 DNA reads as TGTGCCAGCAGCCCAGGGACTAGCGGGAGTTTAGAAGAGACCCAGTACTTC.